This T cell receptor beta chain was sequenced in a study of radiotherapy plus CTLA-4 blockade in lung cancer. Study background: For approximately 19% of patients, objective responses occurred, and roughly 31% had disease control. Broader study findings: The study found tumor-derived TCR clones expanded in blood after radiotherapy plus ipilimumab.

The V gene lost 1 base and the J gene lost 0 bases, with 6 bases spanning the gap. The germline CDR1 and CDR2 sequences are SGHVS and FQNEAQ. The CDR3 length is 15 residues. This table comes from immunoSEQ multiplex PCR, and its TCRdb copy is limited to in-frame clones, with some not included. The repertoire has roughly 88,000 clones, approximately 83% of them found once; the top ten carry 0.65% to 1%. About this clone: The antigen is undetermined.

The clonotype comes from a human donor with non-small cell lung cancer who had stable disease on radiotherapy plus ipilimumab. The chain recombines TRBV7-8 with TRBJ1-4; no reliable D call. The source material was peripheral blood, sampled from a patient treated with radiotherapy plus ipilimumab. The CDR3 sequence: CASSLDRATNEKLFF. CDR3 nucleotide sequence: TGTGCCAGCAGCTTAGACAGAGCAACTAATGAAAAACTGTTTTTT.